These T cell receptor beta chains were read from a single sample in a study of blood T cell repertoires in COVID-19. Data came from immunoSEQ multiplex PCR; TCRdb stores just in-frame clones and leaves some out. The sample includes hundreds of thousands of clones, about 90% of them seen just once. The source material was peripheral blood. Every receptor here comes from a man between 18 and 29 years old with active or convalescent COVID-19. Each CDR3 is given with its conserved first and last residue. D genes are given only for firm matches. A clone size is listed for some rows: how often the clone was seen (once, few, many), or a class if it is expanded.

clone size: -; D gene: -; J gene: TRBJ2-7; V gene: TRBV7-8; CDR3 protein: CASSPQRAYEQYF; CDR3 DNA: TGTGCCAGCAGCCCCCAGCGGGCCTACGAGCAGTACTTC
clone size: -; D gene: -; J gene: TRBJ1-2; V gene: TRBV24-1; CDR3 protein: CATSDLNRARGYTF; CDR3 DNA: TGTGCCACCAGTGATTTGAACAGGGCCCGGGGCTACACCTTC
clone size: -; D gene: TRBD2; J gene: TRBJ2-1; V gene: TRBV7-9; CDR3 protein: CASSPPSGLAGVDDEQFF; CDR3 DNA: TGTGCCAGCAGCCCCCCTTCTGGACTAGCGGGAGTGGACGATGAGCAGTTCTTC
clone size: -; D gene: TRBD1; J gene: TRBJ1-1; V gene: TRBV19; CDR3 protein: CATVGQLNTEAFF; CDR3 DNA: TGTGCCACCGTGGGACAGTTGAACACTGAAGCTTTCTTT
clone size: -; D gene: TRBD1; J gene: TRBJ2-5; V gene: TRBV5-4; CDR3 protein: CASSYRTGQETQYF; CDR3 DNA: TGTGCCAGCAGCTACAGGACAGGACAAGAGACCCAGTACTTC
clone size: -; D gene: TRBD2; J gene: TRBJ2-5; V gene: TRBV5-4; CDR3 protein: CASSPGTSQETQYF; CDR3 DNA: TGTGCCAGCAGCCCCGGGACTAGCCAAGAGACCCAGTACTTC
clone size: -; D gene: TRBD1; J gene: TRBJ1-5; V gene: TRBV6-1; CDR3 protein: CASRFQGVNQPQHF; CDR3 DNA: TGTGCCAGCAGGTTTCAGGGGGTCAATCAGCCCCAGCATTTT
clone size: -; D gene: -; J gene: TRBJ1-5; V gene: TRBV18; CDR3 protein: CASSPGTVYQPQHF; CDR3 DNA: TGTGCCAGCTCACCAGGGACTGTATATCAGCCCCAGCATTTT
clone size: -; D gene: TRBD1; J gene: TRBJ1-3; V gene: TRBV10-3; CDR3 protein: CAISDTGGGNTIYF; CDR3 DNA: TGTGCCATCAGTGATACAGGGGGCGGAAACACCATATATTTT
clone size: -; D gene: TRBD2; J gene: TRBJ2-5; V gene: TRBV3-1/TRBV3-2; CDR3 protein: CASRTSGGIRETQYF; CDR3 DNA: TGTGCCAGCAGGACTAGCGGGGGTATTCGGGAGACCCAGTACTTC
clone size: -; D gene: -; J gene: TRBJ2-2; V gene: TRBV5-1; CDR3 protein: CASSLGYGSGELFF; CDR3 DNA: TGCGCCAGCAGCTTGGGATACGGTAGCGGGGAGCTGTTTTTT
clone size: -; D gene: TRBD2; J gene: TRBJ2-7; V gene: TRBV5-4; CDR3 protein: CASSTLAGGIYEQYF; CDR3 DNA: TGTGCCAGCAGTACCCTAGCGGGAGGGATCTACGAGCAGTACTTC
clone size: -; D gene: TRBD2; J gene: TRBJ2-3; V gene: TRBV5-4; CDR3 protein: CASSWRLAGGMTDTQYF; CDR3 DNA: TGTGCCAGCAGCTGGAGATTGGCGGGGGGAATGACAGATACGCAGTATTTT
clone size: -; D gene: -; J gene: TRBJ2-7; V gene: TRBV6-2/TRBV6-3; CDR3 protein: CASSYSLYEQYF; CDR3 DNA: TGTGCCAGCAGTTACTCTCTCTACGAGCAGTACTTC
clone size: -; D gene: -; J gene: TRBJ1-2; V gene: TRBV1; CDR3 protein: CTSRLRTGNYGYTF; CDR3 DNA: TGCACCAGCAGACTGAGGACAGGGAACTATGGCTACACCTTC
clone size: -; D gene: TRBD2; J gene: TRBJ2-5; V gene: TRBV9; CDR3 protein: CASSVSGGSETQYF; CDR3 DNA: TGTGCCAGCAGCGTAAGCGGGGGGTCTGAGACCCAGTACTTC
clone size: -; D gene: -; J gene: TRBJ1-1; V gene: TRBV6-6; CDR3 protein: CASSSLATEAFF; CDR3 DNA: TGTGCCAGCAGTTCCCTCGCGACTGAAGCTTTCTTT
clone size: -; D gene: -; J gene: TRBJ2-2; V gene: TRBV28; CDR3 protein: CASSLWGANTGELFF; CDR3 DNA: TGTGCCAGCAGTTTATGGGGGGCTAACACCGGGGAGCTGTTTTTT
clone size: many; D gene: -; J gene: TRBJ1-6; V gene: TRBV21-1; CDR3 protein: CASSTFPGLEKTDNSPLHF; CDR3 DNA: TGTGCCAGCAGCACCTTTCCGGGACTGGAGAAGACGGATAATTCACCCCTCCACTTT
clone size: -; D gene: -; J gene: TRBJ1-1; V gene: TRBV10-1; CDR3 protein: CASRKDGEFEAFF; CDR3 DNA: TGCGCCAGCAGGAAAGACGGGGAATTTGAAGCTTTCTTT
clone size: -; D gene: -; J gene: TRBJ1-5; V gene: TRBV19; CDR3 protein: CASSIVRGVNQPQHF; CDR3 DNA: TGTGCCAGTAGTATTGTTCGGGGGGTCAATCAGCCCCAGCATTTT
clone size: once; D gene: TRBD2; J gene: TRBJ2-1; V gene: TRBV28; CDR3 protein: CASSFVVPPPGRVYNEQFF; CDR3 DNA: TGTGCCAGCAGTTTTGTCGTACCCCCCCCCGGGAGGGTATACAATGAGCAGTTCTTC
clone size: -; D gene: -; J gene: TRBJ2-7; V gene: TRBV3-1/TRBV3-2; CDR3 protein: CASSTSGGEQYF; CDR3 DNA: TGTGCCAGCAGCACTTCCGGGGGTGAGCAGTACTTC
clone size: -; D gene: TRBD2; J gene: TRBJ2-1; V gene: TRBV4-1; CDR3 protein: CASSQVAGDSYNEQFF; CDR3 DNA: TGCGCCAGCAGCCAAGTCGCGGGGGACTCCTACAATGAGCAGTTCTTC
clone size: -; D gene: -; J gene: TRBJ2-7; V gene: TRBV12-3/TRBV12-4; CDR3 protein: CASKVTAAYEQYF; CDR3 DNA: TGTGCCAGCAAAGTGACAGCAGCCTACGAGCAGTACTTC
clone size: -; D gene: -; J gene: TRBJ2-2; V gene: TRBV9; CDR3 protein: CASSGYGLGGTGELFF; CDR3 DNA: TGTGCCAGCAGCGGATACGGACTCGGCGGCACCGGGGAGCTGTTTTTT
clone size: -; D gene: TRBD2; J gene: TRBJ2-5; V gene: TRBV10-3; CDR3 protein: CAISGGDSGNQETQYF; CDR3 DNA: TGTGCCATCAGTGGTGGTGATAGCGGGAACCAAGAGACCCAGTACTTC
clone size: -; D gene: -; J gene: TRBJ1-5; V gene: TRBV18; CDR3 protein: CASSRQGDGNQPQHF; CDR3 DNA: TGTGCCAGCTCACGGCAGGGTGATGGCAATCAGCCCCAGCATTTT
clone size: -; D gene: -; J gene: TRBJ1-1; V gene: TRBV28; CDR3 protein: CASSFRGLKYTEAFF; CDR3 DNA: TGTGCCAGCAGTTTCAGGGGCCTCAAATACACTGAAGCTTTCTTT
clone size: -; D gene: TRBD1; J gene: TRBJ2-2; V gene: TRBV19; CDR3 protein: CASQRDRGPGELFF; CDR3 DNA: TGTGCCAGCCAGCGGGACAGGGGCCCCGGGGAGCTGTTTTTT
clone size: -; D gene: -; J gene: TRBJ1-4; V gene: TRBV7-9; CDR3 protein: CASTLSSNEKLFF; CDR3 DNA: TGTGCCAGCACCTTATCGTCTAATGAAAAACTGTTTTTT